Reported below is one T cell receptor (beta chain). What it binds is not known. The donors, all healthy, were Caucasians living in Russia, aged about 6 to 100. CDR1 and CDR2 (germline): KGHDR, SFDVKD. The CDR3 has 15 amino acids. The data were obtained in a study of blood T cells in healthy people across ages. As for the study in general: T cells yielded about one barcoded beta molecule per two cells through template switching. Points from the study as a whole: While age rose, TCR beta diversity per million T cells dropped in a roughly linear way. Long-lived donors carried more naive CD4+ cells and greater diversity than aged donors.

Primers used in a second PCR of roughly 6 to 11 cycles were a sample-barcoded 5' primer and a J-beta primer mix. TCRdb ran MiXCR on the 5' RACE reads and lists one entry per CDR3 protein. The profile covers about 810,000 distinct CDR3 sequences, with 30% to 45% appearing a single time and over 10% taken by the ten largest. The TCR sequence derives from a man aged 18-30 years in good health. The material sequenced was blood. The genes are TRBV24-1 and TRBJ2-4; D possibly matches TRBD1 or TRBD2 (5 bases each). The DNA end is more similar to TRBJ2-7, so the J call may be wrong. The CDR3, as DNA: TGTGCCACCAGTGAGGTGGTTGCAGGGAGATACGAGCAGTACTTC. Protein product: CATSEVVAGRYEQYF.